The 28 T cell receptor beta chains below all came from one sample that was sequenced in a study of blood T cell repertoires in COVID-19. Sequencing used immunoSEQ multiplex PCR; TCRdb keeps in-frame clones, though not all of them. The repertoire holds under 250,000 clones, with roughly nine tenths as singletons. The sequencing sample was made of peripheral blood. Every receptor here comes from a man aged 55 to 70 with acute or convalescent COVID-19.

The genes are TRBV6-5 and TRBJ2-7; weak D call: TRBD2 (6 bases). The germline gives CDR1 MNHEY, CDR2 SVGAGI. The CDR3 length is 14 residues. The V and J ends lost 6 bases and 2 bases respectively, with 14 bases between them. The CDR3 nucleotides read TGTGCCAGCAGCCGGGACTTGCAGACCTACGAGCAGTACTTC. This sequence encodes CASSRDLQTYEQYF.

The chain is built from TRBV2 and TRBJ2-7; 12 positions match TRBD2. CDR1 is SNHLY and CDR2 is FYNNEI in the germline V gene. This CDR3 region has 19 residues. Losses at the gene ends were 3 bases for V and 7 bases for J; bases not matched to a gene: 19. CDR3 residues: CASSEGRLAGVHVLEEQYF. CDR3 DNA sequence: TGTGCCAGCAGTGAGGGAAGACTAGCGGGAGTTCATGTATTGGAAGAGCAGTACTTC.

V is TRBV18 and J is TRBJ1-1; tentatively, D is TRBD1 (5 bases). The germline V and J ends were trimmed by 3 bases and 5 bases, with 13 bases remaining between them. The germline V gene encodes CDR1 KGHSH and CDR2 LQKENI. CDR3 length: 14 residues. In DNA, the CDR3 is TGTGCCAGCTCACCTGCCAGGGCGGGAACTGAAGCTTTCTTT. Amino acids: CASSPARAGTEAFF.

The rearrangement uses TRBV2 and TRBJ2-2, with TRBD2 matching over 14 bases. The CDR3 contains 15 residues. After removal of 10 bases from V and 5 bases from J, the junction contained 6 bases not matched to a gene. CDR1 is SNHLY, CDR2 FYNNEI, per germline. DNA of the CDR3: TGTGCCAAGGGACTAGCGGGAGCGCGAACCGGGGAGCTGTTTTTT. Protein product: CAKGLAGARTGELFF.

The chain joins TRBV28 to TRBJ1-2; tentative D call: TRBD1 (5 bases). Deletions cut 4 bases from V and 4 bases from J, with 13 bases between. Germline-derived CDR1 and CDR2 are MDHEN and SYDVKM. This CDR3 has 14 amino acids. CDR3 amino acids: CASSSGVESYGYTF. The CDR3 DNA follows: TGTGCCAGCAGTTCGGGGGTGGAGTCCTATGGCTACACCTTC.

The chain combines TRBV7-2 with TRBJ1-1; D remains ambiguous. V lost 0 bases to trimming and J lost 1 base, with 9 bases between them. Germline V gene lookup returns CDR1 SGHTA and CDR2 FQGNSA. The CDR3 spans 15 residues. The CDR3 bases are TGTGCCAGCAGCTTAGCTGGGCCCCCGAACACTGAAGCTTTCTTT. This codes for CASSLAGPPNTEAFF.

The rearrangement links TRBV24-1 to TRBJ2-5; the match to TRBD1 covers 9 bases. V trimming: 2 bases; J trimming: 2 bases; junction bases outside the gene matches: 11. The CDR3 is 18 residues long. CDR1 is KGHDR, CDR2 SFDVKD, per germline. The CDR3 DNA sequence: TGTGCCACCAGTGATTCCCTAATACCGGGACAGGGACAAGAGACCCAGTACTTC. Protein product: CATSDSLIPGQGQETQYF.

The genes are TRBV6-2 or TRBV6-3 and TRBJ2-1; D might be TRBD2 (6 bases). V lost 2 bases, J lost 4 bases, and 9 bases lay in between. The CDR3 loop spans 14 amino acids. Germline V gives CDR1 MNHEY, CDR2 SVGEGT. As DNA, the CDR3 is TGTGCCAGCAGTTACGGTAGCGGATACAATGAGCAGTTCTTC. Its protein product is CASSYGSGYNEQFF.

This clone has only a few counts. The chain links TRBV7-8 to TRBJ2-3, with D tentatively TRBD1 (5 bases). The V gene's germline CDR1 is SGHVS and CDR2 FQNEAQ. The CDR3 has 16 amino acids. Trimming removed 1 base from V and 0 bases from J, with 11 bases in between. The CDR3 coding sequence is TGTGCCAGCAGCTTAGTGACAGCCCATAGCACAGATACGCAGTATTTT. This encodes CASSLVTAHSTDTQYF. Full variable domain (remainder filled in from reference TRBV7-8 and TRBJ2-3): GAGVSQSPRYKVAKRGQDVALRCDPISGHVSLFWYQQALGQGPEFLTYFQNEAQLDKSGLPSDRFFAERPEGSVSTLKIQRTQQEDSAVYLCASSLVTAHSTDTQYFGPGTRLTVL.

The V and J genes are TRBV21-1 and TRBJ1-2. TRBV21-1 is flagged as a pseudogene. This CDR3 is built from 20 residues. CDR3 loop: CASSLGGGLLESRANYGYTF. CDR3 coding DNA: TGTGCCAGCAGCCTAGGGGGGGGTTTATTGGAATCCAGAGCTAACTATGGCTACACCTTC.

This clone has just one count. CDR3 DNA: TGTGCCAGCAATGACGGGAGCTACGAGCAGTACTTC. Its translation: CASNDGSYEQYF. The chain recombines TRBV11-1 with TRBJ2-7; tentatively, D is TRBD2 (6 bases). The CDR3 is 12 residues long. The V gene's germline CDR1 is SGHAT and CDR2 FQDESV (reference sequence). V lost 7 bases and J 3 bases, leaving 10 bases between the germline ends.

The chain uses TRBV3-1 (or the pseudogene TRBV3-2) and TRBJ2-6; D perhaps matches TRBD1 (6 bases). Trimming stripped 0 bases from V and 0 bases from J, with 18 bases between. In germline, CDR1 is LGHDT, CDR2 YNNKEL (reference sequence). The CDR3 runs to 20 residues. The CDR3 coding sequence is TGTGCCAGCAGCCAAGAAGGTGGTAGGGACAAGAGCTCTGGGGCCAACGTCCTGACTTTC. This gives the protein CASSQEGGRDKSSGANVLTF.

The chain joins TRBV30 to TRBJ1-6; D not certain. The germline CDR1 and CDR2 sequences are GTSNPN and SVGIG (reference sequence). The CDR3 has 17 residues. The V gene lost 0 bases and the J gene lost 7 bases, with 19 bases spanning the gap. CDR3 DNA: TGTGCCTGGAGTGTGGGGTCCCCCAGGTCGGGGAATTCACCCCTCCACTTT. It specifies CAWSVGSPRSGNSPLHF. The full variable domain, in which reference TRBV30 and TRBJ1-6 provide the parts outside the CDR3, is SQTIHQWPATLVQPVGSPLSLECTVEGTSNPNLYWYRQAAGRGLQLLFYSVGIGQISSEVPQNLSASRPQDRQFILSSKKLLLSDSGFYLCAWSVGSPRSGNSPLHFGNGTRLTVT.

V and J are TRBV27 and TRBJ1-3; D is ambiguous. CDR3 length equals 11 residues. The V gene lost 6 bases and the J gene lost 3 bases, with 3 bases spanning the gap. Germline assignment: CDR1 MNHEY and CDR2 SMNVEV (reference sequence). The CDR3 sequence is CASSNGNTIYF. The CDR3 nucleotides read TGTGCCAGCAGCAATGGAAACACCATATATTTT.

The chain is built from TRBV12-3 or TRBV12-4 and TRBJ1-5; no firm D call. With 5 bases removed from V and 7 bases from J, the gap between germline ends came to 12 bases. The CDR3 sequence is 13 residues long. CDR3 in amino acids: CASSPDLGQPQHF. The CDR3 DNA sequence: TGTGCCAGCAGTCCAGATTTGGGCCAGCCCCAGCATTTT.

The CDR3 loop is CASSHGGTARIPYEQYF. For the CDR3, the DNA is TGTGCCAGCAGCCATGGAGGGACCGCCAGGATTCCCTACGAGCAGTACTTC. This chain uses TRBV14 with TRBJ2-7; D possibly corresponds to TRBD2 (6 bases). Germline CDR1 reads SGHDN; CDR2 reads FVKESK. The CDR3 covers 17 residues. The ends were cut back, 3 bases at V and 2 bases at J, with 20 bases in the middle.

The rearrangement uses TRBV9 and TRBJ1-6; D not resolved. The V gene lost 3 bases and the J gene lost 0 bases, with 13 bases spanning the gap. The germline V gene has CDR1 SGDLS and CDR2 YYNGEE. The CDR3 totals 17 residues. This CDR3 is CASSAEASSSYNSPLHF. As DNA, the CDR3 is TGTGCCAGCAGCGCCGAGGCCTCGAGCTCCTATAATTCACCCCTCCACTTT. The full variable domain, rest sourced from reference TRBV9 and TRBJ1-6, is DSGVTQTPKHLITATGQRVTLRCSPRSGDLSVYWYQQSLDQGLQFLIQYYNGEERAKGNILERFSAQQFPDLHSELNLSSLELGDSALYFCASSAEASSSYNSPLHFGNGTRLTVT.

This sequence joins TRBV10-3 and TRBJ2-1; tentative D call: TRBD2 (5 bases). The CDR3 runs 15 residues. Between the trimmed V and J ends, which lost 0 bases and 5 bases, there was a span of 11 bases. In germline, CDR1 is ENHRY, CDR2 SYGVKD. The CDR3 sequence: CAISESGRRDNEQFF. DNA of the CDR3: TGTGCCATCAGTGAGTCCGGAAGGCGGGACAATGAGCAGTTCTTC.

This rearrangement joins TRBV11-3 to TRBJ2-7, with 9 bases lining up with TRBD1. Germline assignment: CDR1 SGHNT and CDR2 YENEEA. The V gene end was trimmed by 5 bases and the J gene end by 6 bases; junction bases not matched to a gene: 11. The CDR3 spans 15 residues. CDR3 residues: CASSASTGGMGEQYF. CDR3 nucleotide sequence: TGTGCCAGCAGCGCGTCGACAGGGGGAATGGGCGAGCAGTACTTC.

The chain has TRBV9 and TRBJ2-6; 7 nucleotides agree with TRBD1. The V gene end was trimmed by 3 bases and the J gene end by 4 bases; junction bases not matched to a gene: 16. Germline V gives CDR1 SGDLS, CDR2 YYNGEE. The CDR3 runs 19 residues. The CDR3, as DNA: TGTGCCAGCAGCGGCCCCGGGACAGCGTTGAGAAGGGGGGCCAACGTCCTGACTTTC. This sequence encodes CASSGPGTALRRGANVLTF.

CDR3 DNA: TGTGCCAGCAGTTTTACCCCGGGGTATGGCTACACCTTC. Translated, it gives CASSFTPGYGYTF. The chain employs TRBV12-3 or TRBV12-4 and TRBJ1-2; no clear D gene. CDR3 length: 13 amino acids. V lost 3 bases to trimming and J lost 5 bases, with 10 bases between them.

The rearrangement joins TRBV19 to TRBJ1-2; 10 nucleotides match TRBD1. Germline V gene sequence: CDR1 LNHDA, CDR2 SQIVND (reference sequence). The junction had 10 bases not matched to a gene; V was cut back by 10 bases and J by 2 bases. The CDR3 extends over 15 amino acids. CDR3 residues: CATRDRGQFNYGYTF. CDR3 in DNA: TGTGCCACCCGGGACAGGGGTCAGTTCAACTATGGCTACACCTTC.

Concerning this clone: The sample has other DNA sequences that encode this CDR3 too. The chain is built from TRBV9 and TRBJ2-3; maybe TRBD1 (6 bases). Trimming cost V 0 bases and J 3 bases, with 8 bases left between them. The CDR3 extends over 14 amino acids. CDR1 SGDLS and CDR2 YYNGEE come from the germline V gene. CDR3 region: CASSVEGGTDTQYF. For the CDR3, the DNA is TGTGCCAGCAGCGTAGAAGGGGGTACAGATACGCAGTATTTT.

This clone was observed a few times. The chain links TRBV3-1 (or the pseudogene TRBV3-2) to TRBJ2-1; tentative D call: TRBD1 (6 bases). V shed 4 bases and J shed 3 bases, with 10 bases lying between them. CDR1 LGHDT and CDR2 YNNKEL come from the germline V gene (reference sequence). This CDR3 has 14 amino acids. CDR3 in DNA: TGTGCCAGCAGCCGAGAACAGGGCTACAATGAGCAGTTCTTC. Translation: CASSREQGYNEQFF.

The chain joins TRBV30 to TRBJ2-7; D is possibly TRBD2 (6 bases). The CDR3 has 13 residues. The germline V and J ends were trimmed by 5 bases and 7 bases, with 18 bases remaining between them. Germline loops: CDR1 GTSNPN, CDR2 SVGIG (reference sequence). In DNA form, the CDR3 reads TGTGCCTGGGGGACGGGGGTGCTCGGAGAGCAGTACTTC. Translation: CAWGTGVLGEQYF.

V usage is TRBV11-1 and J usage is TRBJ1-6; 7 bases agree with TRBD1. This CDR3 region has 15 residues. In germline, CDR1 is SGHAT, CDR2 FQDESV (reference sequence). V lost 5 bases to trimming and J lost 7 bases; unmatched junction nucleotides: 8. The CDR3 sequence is CASSKSGQLNSPLHF. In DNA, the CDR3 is TGTGCCAGCAGCAAATCGGGACAGCTAAATTCACCCCTCCACTTT.

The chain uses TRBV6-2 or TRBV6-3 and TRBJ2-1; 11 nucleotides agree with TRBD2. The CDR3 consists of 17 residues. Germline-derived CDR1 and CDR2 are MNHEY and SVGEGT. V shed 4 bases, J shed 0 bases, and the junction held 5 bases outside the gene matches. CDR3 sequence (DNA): TGTGCCAGCAGTTCCCGACTAGCGGGGAGCTCCTACAATGAGCAGTTCTTC. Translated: CASSSRLAGSSYNEQFF.

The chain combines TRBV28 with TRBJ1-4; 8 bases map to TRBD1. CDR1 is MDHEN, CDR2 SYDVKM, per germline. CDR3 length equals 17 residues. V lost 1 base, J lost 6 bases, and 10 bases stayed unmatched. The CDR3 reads CASSLSNYPGQDEKLFF. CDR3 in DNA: TGTGCCAGCAGTTTATCGAATTACCCGGGACAGGATGAAAAACTGTTTTTT. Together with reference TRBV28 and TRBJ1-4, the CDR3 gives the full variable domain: DVKVTQSSRYLVKRTGEKVFLECVQDMDHENMFWYRQDPGLGLRLIYFSYDVKMKEKGDIPEGYSVSREKKERFSLILESASTNQTSMYLCASSLSNYPGQDEKLFFGSGTQLSVL.